These 27 T cell receptor beta chains were all obtained from the same sample, sequenced in a study of T cells in Graves' hyperthyroidism and ophthalmopathy. Researchers took RNA transcripts and amplified the TCR beta CDR3 regions from them. The HTBI primer set drove a first-round RT-PCR of the TCR CDR3. TCRdb analysed the multiplex PCR reads with MiXCR anew, one entry per CDR3 protein. The sample contains more than 550,000 distinct CDR3 sequences, 17% of which appear only once. Sequenced sample: blood. The receptors stem from a man over 45 with Graves' hyperthyroidism.

The V gene is TRBV5-1, the J gene TRBJ1-1, with 9 positions matching TRBD1. J was trimmed by 3 bases and V by 3 bases; bases with no gene match: 15. The CDR3 is made up of 18 amino acids. Germline CDR1 SGHRS, CDR2 YFSETQ. CDR3 in amino acids: CASSSNSGTGNVDTEAFF. CDR3 coding DNA: TGCGCCAGCAGCTCGAACTCCGGGACAGGGAACGTGGACACTGAAGCTTTCTTT.

This clonotype came up a few times. V is TRBV27 and J is TRBJ2-7; 10 bases are shared with TRBD2. This CDR3 region has 15 residues. Germline V gene sequence: CDR1 MNHEY, CDR2 SMNVEV (reference sequence). Germline trimming cut 2 bases from V and 5 bases from J; bases unmatched to any gene: 6. CDR3 sequence reads: CASSLKAGGPNEQYF. The CDR3 DNA reads as TGTGCCAGCAGTTTAAAAGCGGGAGGGCCTAACGAGCAGTACTTC.

This clonotype was recorded at least ten times. The junction does not match germline at one end; this may be a read error. The rearrangement links TRBV5-1 to TRBJ2-2; 7 bases are a match to TRBD1. CDR3 length: 16 residues. Germline V gene sequence: CDR1 SGHRS, CDR2 YFSETQ. The CDR3 DNA is TGTGCCAGCAGCTTAGCTGGGACAGCAAACACCGGGGAGCTGTTTTTT. It encodes CASSLAGTANTGELFF.

This clonotype has a count of ten or more. The gene calls are TRBV7-6 and TRBJ1-1; D uncertain. CDR1 SGHVS and CDR2 FNYEAQ come from the germline V gene. The CDR3 is made up of 15 amino acids. Trimming cost V 2 bases and J 1 base, with 11 bases left between them. The CDR3 DNA is TGTGCCAGCAGCTTAAGGCTAGGAGGGAACACTGAAGCTTTCTTT. This translates into CASSLRLGGNTEAFF.

Worth noting for this clonotype: This may come from a read error, since a much larger clone is one base off. CDR3 in DNA: TGTGCCAGCAGCGACAGGGTGAGCTCCTACAATGAGCAGTTCTTC. Protein sequence: CASSDRVSSYNEQFF. The V and J genes are TRBV9 and TRBJ2-1; a possible D gene is TRBD1 (6 bases). V was shortened by 3 bases and J by 0 bases, with 10 bases between the two germline ends. Germline lookup yields CDR1 SGDLS and CDR2 YYNGEE. This CDR3 has 15 residues.

This clonotype was found a few times. The chain couples TRBV14 to TRBJ2-5; 7 positions match TRBD2. V was clipped by 5 bases and J by 5 bases; unmatched bases: 14. CDR3 size: 16 residues. Looked up from germline, CDR1 is SGHDN and CDR2 is FVKESK. CDR3 DNA sequence: TGTGCCAGCAGCTCAAGCGAGCGGGAAGCCCCTGAGACCCAGTACTTC. This sequence encodes CASSSSEREAPETQYF. The complete variable domain, with remaining parts taken from reference TRBV14 and TRBJ2-5, reads EAGVTQFPSHSVIEKGQTVTLRCDPISGHDNLYWYRRVMGKEIKFLLHFVKESKQDESGMPNNRFLAERTGGTYSTLKVQPAELEDSGVYFCASSSSEREAPETQYFGPGTRLLVL.

The table lists this clonotype with a few counts. The chain is built from TRBV9 and TRBJ2-6, with TRBD1 as a possible D gene (6 bases). Trimming stripped 4 bases from V and 0 bases from J, with 14 bases between. Germline V gene data show CDR1 as SGDLS and CDR2 as YYNGEE. The CDR3 sequence is 17 residues long. The CDR3 DNA sequence: TGTGCCAGCAGCATCCGGGACACCCGCTCTGGGGCCAACGTCCTGACTTTC. Encoded protein: CASSIRDTRSGANVLTF. Combining the CDR3 with reference TRBV9 and TRBJ2-6 gives the whole variable domain DSGVTQTPKHLITATGQRVTLRCSPRSGDLSVYWYQQSLDQGLQFLIQYYNGEERAKGNILERFSAQQFPDLHSELNLSSLELGDSALYFCASSIRDTRSGANVLTFGAGSRLTVL.

The J gene is TRBJ1-4, the V gene TRBV6-1; D gene unclear. Trimming took 3 bases from V and 8 from J, leaving 13 bases between them. CDR3 size: 14 residues. Looked up from germline, CDR1 is MNHNS and CDR2 is SASEGT. DNA for the CDR3: TGTGCCAGCAGTGACGGCCGCGGTGGGGAAAAACTGTTTTTT. It is translated as CASSDGRGGEKLFF.

The rearrangement links TRBV30 to TRBJ2-2, with no clear D. CDR1 is GTSNPN and CDR2 is SVGIG in the germline V gene (reference sequence). The CDR3 is made up of 11 amino acids. Between the trimmed V and J ends, which lost 6 bases and 10 bases, there was a span of 12 bases. CDR3 sequence (DNA): TGTGCCTGCTTCGGTCCCATGGAGCTGTTTTTT. Translating gives CACFGPMELFF.

This clonotype was found many times. J is TRBJ2-7 and V is TRBV28, with D perhaps TRBD1 (6 bases). This CDR3 spans 13 amino acids. V shed 7 bases and J shed 2 bases, with 12 bases lying between them. Germline V CDR1 and CDR2: MDHEN, SYDVKM. In DNA form, the CDR3 reads TGTGCCAGCACGTACGCAGGGGCCTACGAGCAGTACTTC. Its translation is CASTYAGAYEQYF.

The chain recombines TRBV6-1 with TRBJ1-5; D is unresolved. Deletions cut 0 bases from V and 9 bases from J, with 9 bases between. The CDR3 has 13 residues. The germline V gene has CDR1 MNHNS and CDR2 SASEGT. The CDR3 region has the DNA TGTGCCAGCAGTGAAGCCCCGCGGCTGCCCCAGCATTTT. Residues: CASSEAPRLPQHF.

This clonotype was found a few times. The chain carries TRBV5-1 and TRBJ2-1; 7 bases are a match to TRBD1. Germline V lookup: CDR1 SGHRS, CDR2 YFSETQ. This CDR3 region has 15 residues. V shed 4 bases, J shed 4 bases, and the junction held 8 bases outside the gene matches. CDR3 in amino acids: CASSVTGTVYNEQFF. The CDR3 nucleotides read TGCGCCAGCAGCGTTACCGGGACAGTTTACAATGAGCAGTTCTTC.

The V gene is TRBV25-1, the J gene TRBJ2-1; TRBD2 matches 14 bases. CDR3 length equals 16 residues. V lost 6 bases to trimming and J lost 10 bases; unmatched junction nucleotides: 11. CDR1 is MGHDK and CDR2 is SYGVNS in the germline V gene. CDR3 nucleotides: TGTGCCAGCAGCGCCCCGGGACTAGCGGGGGCCAGGGAGCAGTTCTTC. Amino acids: CASSAPGLAGAREQFF.

This clonotype came up many times. The chain uses TRBV5-1 and TRBJ2-1; tentatively, D is TRBD2 (6 bases). The CDR3 has 14 amino acids. Trimming took 0 bases from V and 3 from J, leaving 7 bases between them. The germline V gene encodes CDR1 SGHRS and CDR2 YFSETQ. This CDR3 is CASSLGTNYNEQFF. CDR3 bases: TGCGCCAGCAGCTTGGGGACTAACTACAATGAGCAGTTCTTC.

Ten or more counts support this clonotype. The genes are TRBV11-2 and TRBJ2-3; 9 bases map to TRBD1. CDR1 and CDR2 (germline): SGHAT, FQNNGV. The CDR3 spans 18 residues. The V segment lost 5 bases and the J segment 4 bases; nucleotides outside the gene matches: 16. Written as DNA, the CDR3 is TGTGCCAGCAGCAAAATTCCGGGACAGGGTAGGGGGGCAGATACGCAGTATTTT. This gives the protein CASSKIPGQGRGADTQYF.

This chain uses TRBV6-1 with TRBJ2-4; D not resolved. Germline V gene lookup returns CDR1 MNHNS and CDR2 SASEGT. V lost 4 bases and J lost 9, with 16 bases in between. The CDR3 covers 14 residues. As DNA, the CDR3 is TGTGCCAGCAGTGGGGGATTAGATTTCGGCATTCAGTACTTC. Residues: CASSGGLDFGIQYF.

In this sample, this clonotype turned up many times. V usage is TRBV11-2 and J usage is TRBJ1-2, with D hard to call. The CDR3 spans 11 residues. Germline CDR1 and CDR2: SGHAT and FQNNGV. V gave up 1 base and J gave up 8 bases, with 5 bases separating them. CDR3 DNA: TGTGCCAGCAGCTTAGGGCTCGGCTACACCTTC. It codes for CASSLGLGYTF. Looking up the rest from reference TRBV11-2 and TRBJ1-2 gives the full variable domain: EAGVAQSPRYKIIEKRQSVAFWCNPISGHATLYWYQQILGQGPKLLIQFQNNGVVDDSQLPKDRFSAERLKGVDSTLKIQPAKLEDSAVYLCASSLGLGYTFGSGTRLTVV.

The rearrangement links TRBV19 to TRBJ1-5; D is ambiguous. The CDR3 consists of 15 residues. Germline values: CDR1 LNHDA, CDR2 SQIVND (reference sequence). V dropped 3 bases and J dropped 2 bases, with 11 bases sitting between them. DNA for the CDR3: TGTGCCAGTAGTATTGCCACGAGGGGCAATCAGCCCCAGCATTTT. This gives the protein CASSIATRGNQPQHF.

This clonotype has a handful of counts. The chain recombines TRBV30 with TRBJ2-3; 7 positions match TRBD2. CDR1 and CDR2 from the germline V gene are GTSNPN and SVGIG (reference sequence). CDR3 length equals 15 residues. Germline trimming cut 4 bases from V and 0 bases from J; bases unmatched to any gene: 7. The CDR3 sequence: CAWNPATSSTDTQYF. The CDR3 nucleotides read TGTGCCTGGAACCCCGCGACTAGCAGCACAGATACGCAGTATTTT. Together with reference TRBV30 and TRBJ2-3, the CDR3 gives the full variable domain: SQTIHQWPATLVQPVGSPLSLECTVEGTSNPNLYWYRQAAGRGLQLLFYSVGIGQISSEVPQNLSASRPQDRQFILSSKKLLLSDSGFYLCAWNPATSSTDTQYFGPGTRLTVL.

This clonotype was detected a few times. The chain uses TRBV3-1 and TRBJ2-7, with TRBD2 matching over 8 bases. The CDR3 length is 13 residues. With V trimmed by 8 bases and J by 3 bases, 6 bases remained unmatched. CDR1 and CDR2 from the germline V gene are LGHDT and YNNKEL (reference sequence). The DNA of the CDR3 is TGTGCCAGCTCCCGAGCGGGAGTCTACGAGCAGTACTTC. Protein sequence: CASSRAGVYEQYF.

The gene calls are TRBV19 and TRBJ2-2; the D gene is possibly TRBD2 (5 bases). Trimming shortened V by 7 bases and J by 6 bases, and 15 bases separated the two germline ends. Germline V gene data show CDR1 as LNHDA and CDR2 as SQIVND (reference sequence). The CDR3 sequence is 14 residues long. The CDR3 is CASTPIGMAGELFF. In DNA, the CDR3 is TGTGCCAGTACCCCCATCGGGATGGCCGGGGAGCTGTTTTTT.

This sequence joins TRBV4-3 and TRBJ2-1; D gene unclear. Germline V gives CDR1 LGHNA, CDR2 YSLEER. V shed 0 bases and J shed 10 bases, with 7 bases lying between them. The CDR3 has 12 residues. The CDR3 sequence: CASSQDGVEQFF. CDR3 DNA sequence: TGCGCCAGCAGCCAAGATGGGGTGGAGCAGTTCTTC.

This clonotype has only a few counts. This sequence joins TRBV6-2 or TRBV6-3 and TRBJ2-1, with 14 bases that match TRBD2. Trimming cost V 6 bases and J 8 bases; bases outside gene matches: 6. The CDR3 runs to 15 residues. CDR1 is MNHEY, CDR2 SVGEGT, per germline. For the CDR3, the DNA is TGTGCCAGCAGACCCGGGACTAGCGGGAGCGATGAGCAGTTCTTC. It encodes CASRPGTSGSDEQFF.

There are many counts of this clonotype. The chain couples TRBV11-3 to TRBJ2-1; TRBD2 is a possible D gene (6 bases). The CDR3 has 16 residues. Trimming stripped 1 base from V and 4 bases from J, with 14 bases between. The V gene's germline CDR1 is SGHNT and CDR2 YENEEA. The CDR3 DNA is TGTGCCAGCAGCTTAGTTAGCCGCGGGGCTTACAATGAGCAGTTCTTC. Protein product: CASSLVSRGAYNEQFF.

There are many counts of this clonotype. The V gene is TRBV27, the J gene TRBJ1-1; D is unresolved. V lost 2 bases and J 8 bases, leaving 12 bases between the germline ends. The CDR3 contains 13 residues. In germline, CDR1 is MNHEY, CDR2 SMNVEV (reference sequence). CDR3 region: CASSLRSLGEAFF. The CDR3 coding sequence is TGTGCCAGCAGTTTAAGGTCGTTGGGGGAAGCTTTCTTT.

The chain recombines TRBV4-1 with TRBJ2-5, with 8 bases lining up with TRBD2. Germline CDR1 and CDR2: MGHRA and YSYEKL. CDR3 length: 17 amino acids. Trimming removed 0 bases from V and 2 bases from J; junction bases left unmatched: 8. The CDR3 DNA reads as TGCGCCAGCAGCCAAGATGTTAGCGGGACGGTGCAAGAGACCCAGTACTTC. Translated, it gives CASSQDVSGTVQETQYF.

This clonotype was seen repeatedly, ten times or more. In DNA form, the CDR3 reads TGTGCCAGCAGCTTCTCGTATGAAAACATTCAGTACTTC. It encodes CASSFSYENIQYF. This chain links TRBV7-8 with TRBJ2-4; D remains ambiguous. CDR1 and CDR2 (germline): SGHVS, FQNEAQ. V shed 3 bases and J shed 5 bases, with 8 bases lying between them. This CDR3 is built from 13 residues.